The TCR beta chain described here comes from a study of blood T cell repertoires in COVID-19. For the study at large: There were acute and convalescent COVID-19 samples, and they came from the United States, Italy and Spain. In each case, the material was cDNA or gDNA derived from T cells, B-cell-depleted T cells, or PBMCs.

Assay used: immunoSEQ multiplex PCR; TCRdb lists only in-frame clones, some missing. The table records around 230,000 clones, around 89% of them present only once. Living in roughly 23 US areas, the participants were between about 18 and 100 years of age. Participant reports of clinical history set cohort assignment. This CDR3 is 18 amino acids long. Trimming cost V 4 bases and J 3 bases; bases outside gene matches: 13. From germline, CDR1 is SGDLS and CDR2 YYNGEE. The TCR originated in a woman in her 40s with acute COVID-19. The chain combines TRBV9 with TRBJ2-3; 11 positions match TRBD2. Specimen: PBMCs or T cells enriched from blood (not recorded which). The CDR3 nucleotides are TGTGCCAGCAGCCGCCTAGCGGGAGGCGGAATCGGAACAGATACGCAGTATTTT. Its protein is CASSRLAGGGIGTDTQYF.